These 4 T cell receptor beta chains originate from one sample sequenced in a study of blood T cell repertoires in COVID-19. Generated by immunoSEQ multiplex PCR, the TCRdb table keeps only in-frame clones and is missing some. The sample lists over 200,000 clones; over 75% were seen once. What was sequenced was PBMCs or T cells enriched from blood (not recorded which). Source of these receptors: a man aged 18-30 years who had recovered from COVID-19.

The V call is TRBV6-5, the J call TRBJ1-2; the D is unclear. The CDR3 sequence is 14 residues long. Germline-derived CDR1 and CDR2 are MNHEY and SVGAGI. Trimming took 0 bases from V and 1 from J, leaving 6 bases between them. The CDR3 DNA reads as TGTGCCAGCAGTTACTCGGGAGTTAACTATGGCTACACCTTC. The encoded protein is CASSYSGVNYGYTF.

The V call is TRBV27, the J call TRBJ1-6; maybe TRBD1 (5 bases). In germline, CDR1 is MNHEY, CDR2 SMNVEV (reference sequence). The CDR3 totals 19 residues. Between the trimmed V and J ends, which lost 5 bases and 1 base, there was a span of 21 bases. As DNA, the CDR3 is TGTGCCAGCAGTCCACGCCCGGGACTCAGAGGGTCCTATAATTCACCCCTCCACTTT. The encoded protein is CASSPRPGLRGSYNSPLHF.

The chain has TRBV10-1 and TRBJ2-3, with 8 bases that match TRBD2. The CDR3 is 14 residues long. Unmatched junction bases numbered 4, after V lost 3 bases and J lost 5 bases. The germline V gene encodes CDR1 WNHNN and CDR2 SYGVQD (reference sequence). CDR3 sequence reads: CASSEAGAKDTQYF. The CDR3 region has the DNA TGCGCCAGCAGTGAAGCGGGAGCCAAAGATACGCAGTATTTT.

The gene calls are TRBV5-8 and TRBJ1-3; D remains unclear. Germline CDR1 SGHTS, CDR2 YDEGEE. Trimming took 6 bases from V and 0 from J, leaving 10 bases between them. The CDR3 length is 14 residues. This CDR3 is CASTRLSSGNTIYF. The CDR3 DNA sequence: TGTGCCAGCACCCGCCTGAGCTCTGGAAACACCATATATTTT.